These 28 T cell receptor beta chains originate from one sample sequenced in a study of radiation and T cells in renal cell carcinoma. Some clones are missing from TCRdb's copy, which holds only in-frame ones; the method was immunoSEQ multiplex PCR. Here the sample spans over 60,000 clones, around 78% being singletons. Sample time point: blood 4 weeks post-SBRT, at nephrectomy. The sample's treatment: 15 Gy SBRT to primary tumor, nephrectomy 4 weeks later. Sequences were derived from blood, sampled from a patient whose treatment included radiotherapy and nephrectomy. The source is a woman aged 55-69 years with renal cell carcinoma.

The chain couples TRBV28 to TRBJ1-5, with 7 bases matching TRBD1. V shed 3 bases and J 0 bases; nucleotides not matched to a gene: 5. Germline lookup yields CDR1 MDHEN and CDR2 SYDVKM. The CDR3 has 16 amino acids. In DNA, the CDR3 is TGTGCCAGCAGTTTTGACAGGGACTATAGCAATCAGCCCCAGCATTTT. Amino acids: CASSFDRDYSNQPQHF.

V usage is TRBV29-1 and J usage is TRBJ2-5; no reliable D call. V was shortened by 6 bases and J by 5 bases, with 10 bases between the two germline ends. The CDR3 consists of 11 residues. CDR1 and CDR2 (germline): SQVTM, ANQGSEA. The CDR3 region has the DNA TGCAGCGTCCATAAGGTGGAGACCCAGTACTTC. It translates to CSVHKVETQYF.

The chain carries TRBV6-5 and TRBJ2-1; TRBD1 might be the D (6 bases). CDR3 length: 13 residues. V lost 6 bases and J lost 4, with 10 bases in between. Germline CDR1 is MNHEY and CDR2 is SVGAGI. The CDR3 DNA follows: TGTGCCAGCAGGATACAGGGTTACAATGAGCAGTTCTTC. Amino acid sequence: CASRIQGYNEQFF.

This chain uses TRBV6-1 with TRBJ1-2, with D perhaps TRBD1 (6 bases). The V gene lost 7 bases and the J gene lost 0 bases, with 15 bases spanning the gap. CDR1 MNHNS and CDR2 SASEGT come from the germline V gene. The length of the CDR3 is 15 residues. The CDR3 reads CASKIVQGANYGYTF. The CDR3 nucleotides read TGTGCCAGCAAAATAGTACAGGGAGCTAACTATGGCTACACCTTC.

This clone was picked up a small number of times. The chain carries TRBV28 and TRBJ2-7, with D unclear. Germline CDR1 reads MDHEN; CDR2 reads SYDVKM. The length of the CDR3 is 13 residues. V was clipped by 6 bases and J by 3 bases, with 12 bases between them. CDR3: CASSYTFYYEQYF. Here the CDR3 DNA reads TGTGCCAGCAGCTACACATTTTACTACGAGCAGTACTTC.

This clone was picked up one time. CDR3 bases: TGCGCCAGCAGCCAGGGTACCGGGGAGCTGTTTTTT. The encoded protein is CASSQGTGELFF. J is TRBJ2-2 and V is TRBV5-1; maybe TRBD1 (5 bases). Germline-derived CDR1 and CDR2 are SGHRS and YFSETQ. This CDR3 has 12 residues. V lost 4 bases and J 5 bases, leaving 6 bases between the germline ends.

This chain uses TRBV7-2 with TRBJ2-7; no firm D call. This CDR3 has 12 amino acids. Germline loops: CDR1 SGHTA, CDR2 FQGNSA. The V end was cut by 5 bases, the J end by 0 bases, with 5 bases between. The chain's CDR3 is CASSPRSYEQYF. The CDR3 DNA follows: TGTGCCAGCAGCCCCCGCTCCTACGAGCAGTACTTC.

The chain combines TRBV27 with TRBJ2-5; no clear D gene. V lost 6 bases to trimming and J lost 5 bases, with 22 bases between them. This CDR3 has 16 amino acids. The germline V gene encodes CDR1 MNHEY and CDR2 SMNVEV (reference sequence). CDR3 nucleotide sequence: TGTGCCAGCAGCCCCATGTCAAGGGCACTAAAGGAGACCCAGTACTTC. Amino acids: CASSPMSRALKETQYF.

The chain links TRBV11-2 to TRBJ2-5, with a weak D call TRBD2 (5 bases). This CDR3 has 14 amino acids. Between the trimmed V and J ends, which lost 5 bases and 4 bases, there was a span of 14 bases. Germline CDR1 and CDR2: SGHAT and FQNNGV. The CDR3 DNA reads as TGTGCCAGCAGCCCTGCGAGGGCTGGAGAGACCCAGTACTTC. The encoded protein is CASSPARAGETQYF.

The V and J genes are TRBV2 and TRBJ1-2, with D possibly being TRBD1 (5 bases). Germline lookup yields CDR1 SNHLY and CDR2 FYNNEI. The CDR3 has 13 amino acids. Trimming pared 2 bases from V and 8 bases from J, leaving 12 bases between. The CDR3 DNA sequence: TGTGCCAGCAGTGAACCGCAGGGTTGGGGCTACACCTTC. This translates into CASSEPQGWGYTF.

The CDR3 DNA follows: TGTGCCATCAGGGACAGGGGGTCCGAGAGAACTGAAGCTTTCTTT. Protein sequence: CAIRDRGSERTEAFF. The V gene is TRBV10-3, the J gene TRBJ1-1; 10 positions match TRBD1. J was trimmed by 5 bases and V by 6 bases; bases with no gene match: 9. CDR1 and CDR2 from the germline V gene are ENHRY and SYGVKD. The CDR3 runs to 15 residues.

The chain couples TRBV5-8 to TRBJ2-3; 7 positions match TRBD1. The CDR3 totals 16 residues. V was clipped by 4 bases and J by 3 bases; unmatched bases: 11. The V gene's germline CDR1 is SGHTS and CDR2 YDEGEE. In DNA, the CDR3 is TGTGCCAGCAGCGGAGAACAGGGGTGGGCGACAGATACGCAGTATTTT. Its protein is CASSGEQGWATDTQYF.

The chain employs TRBV5-1 and TRBJ1-3; TRBD1 might be the D (6 bases). The ends were cut back, 3 bases at V and 0 bases at J, with 13 bases in the middle. CDR3 length equals 16 residues. Germline V gene lookup returns CDR1 SGHRS and CDR2 YFSETQ. DNA of the CDR3: TGCGCCAGCAGCTCGGCCGGGACATTCTCTGGAAACACCATATATTTT. It yields the protein CASSSAGTFSGNTIYF. Looking up the rest from reference TRBV5-1 and TRBJ1-3 gives the full variable domain: KAGVTQTPRYLIKTRGQQVTLSCSPISGHRSVSWYQQTPGQGLQFLFEYFSETQRNKGNFPGRFSGRQFSNSRSEMNVSTLELGDSALYLCASSSAGTFSGNTIYFGEGSWLTVV.

With respect to this clone: The junction does not match germline at one end; this may be a read error. J is TRBJ2-3 and V is TRBV30, with D possibly matching TRBD2 (7 bases). CDR1 and CDR2 from the germline V gene are GTSNPN and SVGIG (reference sequence). The CDR3 has 16 residues. The CDR3 loop reads CAGRGKAKRSTDTQYF. For the CDR3, the DNA is TGTGCCGGGAGGGGGAAAGCGAAGAGAAGCACAGATACGCAGTATTTT.

The chain is built from TRBV10-1 and TRBJ1-2; 8 bases match TRBD1. J lost 3 bases, V lost 6 bases, and 3 bases had no gene match. Germline CDR1 is WNHNN and CDR2 is SYGVQD (reference sequence). The length of the CDR3 is 13 residues. The CDR3, as DNA: TGCGCCAGCAGCCTACAGGGGGACTATGGCTACACCTTC. Its translation is CASSLQGDYGYTF.

V is TRBV7-2 and J is TRBJ1-5; D is perhaps TRBD1 (5 bases). In germline, CDR1 is SGHTA, CDR2 FQGNSA. Trimming removed 1 base at V and 4 bases at J, with 11 bases between. CDR3 length: 15 residues. CDR3: CASSLGRVSNQPQHF. As DNA, the CDR3 is TGTGCCAGCAGCTTAGGCAGGGTGTCGAATCAGCCCCAGCATTTT.

The V and J genes are TRBV11-2 and TRBJ2-1, with unresolved D. The CDR3 consists of 15 residues. V was cut by 1 base and J by 3 bases, with 10 bases left in between. Germline V gives CDR1 SGHAT, CDR2 FQNNGV. The CDR3 sequence is CASSLGGGNYNEQFF. The CDR3 coding sequence is TGTGCCAGCAGCTTAGGAGGCGGAAACTACAATGAGCAGTTCTTC.

This clone has just one count. V usage is TRBV7-2 and J usage is TRBJ1-5; TRBD1 matches 7 bases. The CDR3 consists of 15 residues. Germline V lookup: CDR1 SGHTA, CDR2 FQGNSA. V was clipped by 1 base and J by 3 bases; unmatched bases: 3. The CDR3 DNA reads as TGTGCCAGCAGCTTAGACAGGGGCAACAATCAGCCCCAGCATTTT. Translation gives CASSLDRGNNQPQHF.

The CDR3 reads CASRRDSLTYEQYF. CDR3 DNA: TGTGCCAGCAGACGGGACAGTCTCACCTACGAGCAGTACTTC. The chain is built from TRBV6-1 and TRBJ2-7; 7 nucleotides match TRBD1. CDR1 MNHNS and CDR2 SASEGT come from the germline V gene. The CDR3 totals 14 residues. Losses at the gene ends were 6 bases for V and 2 bases for J; bases not matched to a gene: 7.

J is TRBJ1-6 and V is TRBV25-1; 9 nucleotides agree with TRBD1. V dropped 3 bases and J dropped 7; count of bases not matched to a gene: 7. Germline V lookup: CDR1 MGHDK, CDR2 SYGVNS. CDR3 size: 16 residues. The CDR3 bases are TGTGCCAGCAGTGACGGGGGACAGGGTCCGAATTCACCCCTCCACTTT. This sequence encodes CASSDGGQGPNSPLHF.

This sequence joins TRBV20-1 and TRBJ2-1, with a tentative D call TRBD2 (6 bases). The CDR3 runs 11 residues. Trimming took off 6 bases at V and 7 bases at J, with 10 bases between the two ends. Germline V lookup: CDR1 DFQATT, CDR2 SNEGSKA (reference sequence). The CDR3 region has the DNA TGCAGTGCCGGGAGCTTGAATGAGCAGTTCTTC. Its translation: CSAGSLNEQFF.

The chain is built from TRBV9 and TRBJ2-5; D is unclear. Germline CDR1 and CDR2: SGDLS and YYNGEE. The CDR3 has 13 residues. Trimming took 0 bases from V and 5 from J, leaving 8 bases between them. The CDR3 protein is CASSVGLRETQYF. CDR3 nucleotides: TGTGCCAGCAGCGTAGGTCTCCGGGAGACCCAGTACTTC.

This clone was detected many times. Other DNA sequences from this sample encode an identical CDR3 as well. V usage is TRBV29-1 and J usage is TRBJ1-2; D not resolved. This CDR3 is 11 amino acids long. Trimming shortened V by 4 bases and J by 1 base, and 4 bases separated the two germline ends. The germline CDR1 and CDR2 sequences are SQVTM and ANQGSEA. The CDR3 nucleotides read TGCAGCGTTGCGGGTAACTATGGCTACACCTTC. Its translation: CSVAGNYGYTF.

The rearrangement joins TRBV7-3 to TRBJ2-2; possibly TRBD2 for D (6 bases). Trimming removed 4 bases at V and 1 base at J, with 7 bases between. Germline CDR1 SGHTA, CDR2 FQGTGA. This CDR3 comprises 14 residues. CDR3 sequence reads: CASSSGRNTGELFF. The CDR3 region has the DNA TGTGCCAGCAGCTCCGGGAGGAACACCGGGGAGCTGTTTTTT.

This clone was seen more than once but under ten times. The J gene is TRBJ1-1, the V gene TRBV9; 10 bases are shared with TRBD1. The CDR3 is 15 amino acids. Germline CDR1 is SGDLS and CDR2 is YYNGEE. V shed 3 bases, J shed 3 bases, and the junction held 5 bases outside the gene matches. CDR3 sequence: CASSGQGAGDTEAFF. CDR3 in DNA: TGTGCCAGCAGCGGACAGGGGGCCGGAGACACTGAAGCTTTCTTT.

The chain is built from TRBV27 and TRBJ2-6, with no clear D. The CDR3 runs 14 residues. Trimming removed 2 bases at V and 1 base at J, with 3 bases between. Germline CDR1 reads MNHEY; CDR2 reads SMNVEV (reference sequence). The CDR3 DNA sequence: TGTGCCAGCAGTTTAAATTCTGGGGCCAACGTCCTGACTTTC. This gives the protein CASSLNSGANVLTF.

V and J are TRBV5-4 and TRBJ1-2; D not resolved. The CDR3 has 14 amino acids. V lost 4 bases and J 0 bases, leaving 10 bases between the germline ends. From germline, CDR1 is SGHNT and CDR2 YYREEE (reference sequence). CDR3 residues: CASSAPRANYGYTF. The CDR3 nucleotides are TGTGCCAGCAGCGCCCCCCGGGCTAACTATGGCTACACCTTC. Drawing the rest from reference TRBV5-4 and TRBJ1-2, the complete variable domain is ETGVTQSPTHLIKTRGQQVTLRCSSQSGHNTVSWYQQALGQGPQFIFQYYREEENGRGNFPPRFSGLQFPNYSSELNVNALELDDSALYLCASSAPRANYGYTFGSGTRLTVV.

The chain joins TRBV27 to TRBJ2-7; D may correspond to TRBD1 or TRBD2 (6 bases each). CDR1 and CDR2 from the germline V gene are MNHEY and SMNVEV (reference sequence). There are 15 residues in the CDR3. With 2 bases removed from V and 0 bases from J, the gap between germline ends came to 11 bases. The CDR3 sequence: CASSLRGTYSYEQYF. The CDR3 region has the DNA TGTGCCAGCAGTTTAAGGGGGACTTACTCCTACGAGCAGTACTTC.